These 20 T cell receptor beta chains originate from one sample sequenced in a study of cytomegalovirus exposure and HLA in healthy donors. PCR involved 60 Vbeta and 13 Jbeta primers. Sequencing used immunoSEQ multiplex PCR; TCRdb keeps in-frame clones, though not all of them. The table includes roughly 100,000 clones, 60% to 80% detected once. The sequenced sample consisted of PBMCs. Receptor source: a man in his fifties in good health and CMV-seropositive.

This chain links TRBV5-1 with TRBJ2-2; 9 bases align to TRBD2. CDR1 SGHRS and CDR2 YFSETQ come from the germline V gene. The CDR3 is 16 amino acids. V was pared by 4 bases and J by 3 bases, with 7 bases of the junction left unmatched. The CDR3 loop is CASSSRGRVDTGELFF. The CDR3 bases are TGCGCCAGCAGCAGCCGCGGGAGGGTGGACACCGGGGAGCTGTTTTTT.

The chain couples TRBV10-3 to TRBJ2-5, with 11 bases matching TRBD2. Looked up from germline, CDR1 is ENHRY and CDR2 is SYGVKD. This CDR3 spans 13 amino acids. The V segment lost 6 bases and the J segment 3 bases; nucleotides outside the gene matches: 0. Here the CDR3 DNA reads TGTGCCATCAGACTAGCGGGGGAAGAGACCCAGTACTTC. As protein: CAIRLAGEETQYF.

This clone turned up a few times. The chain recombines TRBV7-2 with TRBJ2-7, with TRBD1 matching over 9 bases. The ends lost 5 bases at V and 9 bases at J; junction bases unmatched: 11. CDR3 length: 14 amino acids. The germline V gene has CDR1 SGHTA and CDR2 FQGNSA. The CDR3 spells CASSPGTGPVVQYF. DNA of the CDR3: TGTGCCAGCAGCCCCGGGACAGGGCCGGTAGTGCAGTACTTC.

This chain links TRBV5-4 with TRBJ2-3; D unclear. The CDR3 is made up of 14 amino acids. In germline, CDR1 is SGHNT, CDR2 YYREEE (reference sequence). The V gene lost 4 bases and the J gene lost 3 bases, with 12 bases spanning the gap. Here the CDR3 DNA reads TGTGCCAGCAGCCCCCTCCCCCGGACAGATACGCAGTATTTT. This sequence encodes CASSPLPRTDTQYF.

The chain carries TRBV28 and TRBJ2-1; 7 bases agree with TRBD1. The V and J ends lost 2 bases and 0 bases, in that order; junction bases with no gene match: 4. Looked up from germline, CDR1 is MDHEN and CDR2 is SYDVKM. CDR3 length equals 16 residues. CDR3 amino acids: CASSLVQGSSYNEQFF. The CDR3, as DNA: TGTGCCAGCAGTTTAGTACAGGGGAGCTCCTACAATGAGCAGTTCTTC.

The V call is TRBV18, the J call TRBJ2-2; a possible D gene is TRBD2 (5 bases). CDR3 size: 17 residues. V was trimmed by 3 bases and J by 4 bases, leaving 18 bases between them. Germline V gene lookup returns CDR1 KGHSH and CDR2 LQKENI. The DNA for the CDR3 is TGTGCCAGCTCACCCCCTATCGTACCTAGCCTCACCGGGGAGCTGTTTTTT. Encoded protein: CASSPPIVPSLTGELFF.

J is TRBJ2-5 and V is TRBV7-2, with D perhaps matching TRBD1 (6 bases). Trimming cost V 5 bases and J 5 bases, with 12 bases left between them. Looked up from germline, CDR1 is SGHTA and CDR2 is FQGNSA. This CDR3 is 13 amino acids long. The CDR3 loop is CASSPGAGETQYF. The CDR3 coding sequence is TGTGCCAGCAGCCCAGGGGCAGGGGAGACCCAGTACTTC.

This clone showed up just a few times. The CDR3 protein is CARSSGQALILQETQYF. The CDR3 DNA reads as TGTGCCAGAAGCTCGGGACAGGCCTTAATTCTCCAAGAGACCCAGTACTTC. V and J are TRBV5-3 and TRBJ2-5; TRBD1 matches at 8 bases. TRBV5-3 is treated as an ORF (open reading frame) with a function not yet certain. CDR3 size: 17 residues. Unmatched junction bases numbered 11, after V lost 3 bases and J lost 1 base.

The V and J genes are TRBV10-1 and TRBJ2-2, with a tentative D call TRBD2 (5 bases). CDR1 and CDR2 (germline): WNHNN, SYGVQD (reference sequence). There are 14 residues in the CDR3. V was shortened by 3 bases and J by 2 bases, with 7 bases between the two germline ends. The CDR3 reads CASSDAGNTGELFF. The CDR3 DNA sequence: TGCGCCAGCAGTGATGCGGGTAACACCGGGGAGCTGTTTTTT.

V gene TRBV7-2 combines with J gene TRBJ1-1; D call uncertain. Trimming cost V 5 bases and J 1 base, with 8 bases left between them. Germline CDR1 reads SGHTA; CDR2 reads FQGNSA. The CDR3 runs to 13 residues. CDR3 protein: CASSPGGNTEAFF. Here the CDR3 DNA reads TGTGCCAGCAGCCCGGGTGGGAACACTGAAGCTTTCTTT. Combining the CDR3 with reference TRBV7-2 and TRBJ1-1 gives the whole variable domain GAGVSQSPSNKVTEKGKDVELRCDPISGHTALYWYRQSLGQGLEFLIYFQGNSAPDKSGLPSDRFSAERTGGSVSTLTIQRTQQEDSAVYLCASSPGGNTEAFFGQGTRLTVV.

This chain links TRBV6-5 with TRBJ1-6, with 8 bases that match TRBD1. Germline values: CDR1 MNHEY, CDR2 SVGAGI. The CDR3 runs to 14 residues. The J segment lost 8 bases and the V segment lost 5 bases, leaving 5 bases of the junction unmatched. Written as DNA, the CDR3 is TGTGCCAGCAGTAAGACAGGGGCGGATTCACCCCTCCACTTT. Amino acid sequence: CASSKTGADSPLHF.

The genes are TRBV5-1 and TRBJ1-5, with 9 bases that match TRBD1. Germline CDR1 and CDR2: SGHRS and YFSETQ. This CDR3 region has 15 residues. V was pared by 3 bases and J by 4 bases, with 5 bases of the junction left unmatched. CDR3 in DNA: TGCGCCAGCAGCTACGGGGACAGGGATAATCAGCCCCAGCATTTT. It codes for CASSYGDRDNQPQHF.

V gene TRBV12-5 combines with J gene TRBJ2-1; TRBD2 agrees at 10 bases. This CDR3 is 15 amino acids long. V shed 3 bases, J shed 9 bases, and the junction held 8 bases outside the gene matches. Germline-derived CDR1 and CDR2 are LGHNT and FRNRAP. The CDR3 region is CASGLAGGASIEQFF. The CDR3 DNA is TGTGCTAGTGGTTTAGCGGGAGGGGCCTCAATTGAGCAGTTCTTC.

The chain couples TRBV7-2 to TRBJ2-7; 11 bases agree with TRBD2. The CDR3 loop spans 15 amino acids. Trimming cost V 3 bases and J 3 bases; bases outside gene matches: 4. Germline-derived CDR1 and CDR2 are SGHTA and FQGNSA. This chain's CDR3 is CASSFGTSGDYEQYF. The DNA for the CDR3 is TGTGCCAGCAGCTTCGGGACTAGCGGTGACTACGAGCAGTACTTC.

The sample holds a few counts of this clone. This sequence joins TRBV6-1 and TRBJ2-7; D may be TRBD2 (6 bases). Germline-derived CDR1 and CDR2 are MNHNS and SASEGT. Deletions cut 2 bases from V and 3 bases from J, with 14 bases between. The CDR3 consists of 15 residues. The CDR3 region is CASSEMVGSGYEQYF. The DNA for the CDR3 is TGTGCCAGCAGTGAAATGGTCGGTAGCGGCTACGAGCAGTACTTC.

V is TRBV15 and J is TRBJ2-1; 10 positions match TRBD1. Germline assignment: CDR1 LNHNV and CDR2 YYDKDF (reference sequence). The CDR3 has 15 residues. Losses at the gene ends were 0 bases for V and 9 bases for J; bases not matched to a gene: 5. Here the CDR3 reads CATSRDPTGGLEQFF. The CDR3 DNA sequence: TGTGCCACCAGCAGAGATCCGACAGGGGGCCTTGAGCAGTTCTTC.

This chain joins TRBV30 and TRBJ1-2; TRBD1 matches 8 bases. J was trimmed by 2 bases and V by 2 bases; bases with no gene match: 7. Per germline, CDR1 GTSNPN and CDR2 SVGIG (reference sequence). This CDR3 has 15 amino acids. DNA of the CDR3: TGTGCCTGGAGTACCCTTCAGGGGGCAAACTATGGCTACACCTTC. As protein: CAWSTLQGANYGYTF.

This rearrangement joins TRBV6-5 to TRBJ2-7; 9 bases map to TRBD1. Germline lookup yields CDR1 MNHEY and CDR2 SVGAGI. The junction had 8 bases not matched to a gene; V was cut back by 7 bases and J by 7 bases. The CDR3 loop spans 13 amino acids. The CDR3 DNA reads TGTGCCAGCAAAATGGACAGGGGAGGAGAGCAGTACTTC. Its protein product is CASKMDRGGEQYF.

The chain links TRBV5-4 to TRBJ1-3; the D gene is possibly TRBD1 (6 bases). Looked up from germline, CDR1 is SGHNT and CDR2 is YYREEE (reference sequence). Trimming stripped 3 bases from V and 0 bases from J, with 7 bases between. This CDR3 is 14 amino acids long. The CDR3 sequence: CASSSRGSGNTIYF. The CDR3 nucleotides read TGTGCCAGCAGCTCCAGGGGCTCTGGAAACACCATATATTTT. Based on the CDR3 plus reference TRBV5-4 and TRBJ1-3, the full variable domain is ETGVTQSPTHLIKTRGQQVTLRCSSQSGHNTVSWYQQALGQGPQFIFQYYREEENGRGNFPPRFSGLQFPNYSSELNVNALELDDSALYLCASSSRGSGNTIYFGEGSWLTVV.

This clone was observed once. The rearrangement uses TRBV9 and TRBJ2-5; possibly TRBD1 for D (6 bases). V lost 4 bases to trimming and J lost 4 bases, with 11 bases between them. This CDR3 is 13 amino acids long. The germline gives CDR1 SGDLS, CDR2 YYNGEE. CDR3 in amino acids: CASSKQGPETQYF. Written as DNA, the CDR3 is TGTGCCAGCAGCAAACAGGGTCCAGAGACCCAGTACTTC.